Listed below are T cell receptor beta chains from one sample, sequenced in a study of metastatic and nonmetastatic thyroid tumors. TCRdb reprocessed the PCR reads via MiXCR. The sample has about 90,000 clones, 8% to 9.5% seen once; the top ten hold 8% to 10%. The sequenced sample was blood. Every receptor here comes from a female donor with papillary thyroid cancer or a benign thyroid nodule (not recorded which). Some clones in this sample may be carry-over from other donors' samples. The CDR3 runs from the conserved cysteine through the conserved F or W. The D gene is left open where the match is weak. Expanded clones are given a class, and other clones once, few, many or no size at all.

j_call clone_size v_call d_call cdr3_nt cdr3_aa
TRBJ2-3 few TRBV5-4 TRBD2 TGTGCCAGCAGCTCCCCCTCCGGGGGGGCCGCAGATACGCAGTATTTT CASSSPSGGAADTQYF
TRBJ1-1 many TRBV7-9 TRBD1 TGTGCCAGCAGCTTAGGGGGACAGATTAAAGCATCTGAAGCTTTCTTT CASSLGGQIKASEAFF
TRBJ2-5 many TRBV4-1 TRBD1 TGCGCCAGCAGCCAAGATAAAGGGACAGCTACACAAGAGACCCAGTACTTC CASSQDKGTATQETQYF
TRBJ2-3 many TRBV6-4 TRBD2 TGTGCCAGCAGTGACGGGACTAGCGGGAGCACAGATACGCAGTATTTT CASSDGTSGSTDTQYF
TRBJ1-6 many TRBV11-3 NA TGTGCCAGCAGACCGATCGGACCCCCGCCCTATTCACCCCTCCACTTT CASRPIGPPPYSPLHF
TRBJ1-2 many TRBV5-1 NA TGCGCCAGCAGCTTGGGCCCCGTGGAGGGCAGAAGCTATGGCTACACCTTC CASSLGPVEGRSYGYTF
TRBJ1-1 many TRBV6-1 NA TGTGCCAGCAAGCCAACTCGGGACACTGAAGCTTTCTTT CASKPTRDTEAFF
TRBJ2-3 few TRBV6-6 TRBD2 TGTGCCAGCAGGCCCGCGGGACTAGCGGGAGTTGGCACAGATACGCAGTATTTT CASRPAGLAGVGTDTQYF
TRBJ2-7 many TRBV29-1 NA TGCAGCGAACGGAGTCCTAGAGAGCAGTACTTC CSERSPREQYF
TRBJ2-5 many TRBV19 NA TGTGCCAGTAGTGTGACTCCCATGGGGGAGACCCAGTACTTC CASSVTPMGETQYF
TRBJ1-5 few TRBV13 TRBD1 TGTGCCAGCAGCCCCGGCAGGGGACAGCGGCCCCAGCATTTT CASSPGRGQRPQHF
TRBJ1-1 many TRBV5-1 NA TGCGCCAGCAGCTTGAGGACTGTGAACACTGAAGCTTTCTTT CASSLRTVNTEAFF
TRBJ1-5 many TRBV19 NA TGTGCCAGTAGTATAGGTGTTAATCAGCCCCAGCATTTT CASSIGVNQPQHF
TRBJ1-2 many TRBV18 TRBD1 TGTGCCAGCTCACCCTCCGGGACAGGATCTAACTATGGCTACACCTTC CASSPSGTGSNYGYTF
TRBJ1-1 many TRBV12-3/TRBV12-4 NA TGTGCCAGCAGTTACTCGACAGGAAATGAAGCTTTCTTT CASSYSTGNEAFF
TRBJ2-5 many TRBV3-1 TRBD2 TGTGCCAGCAGCCAAGGACTAGCGGGGGGGGAGACCCAGTACTTC CASSQGLAGGETQYF
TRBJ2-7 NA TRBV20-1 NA TGCAGTGCTACCGCCGGGACACGGAGAGTCTACGAGCAGTACTTC CSATAGTRRVYEQYF
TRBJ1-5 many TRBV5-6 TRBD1 TGTGCCAGCAGCTTGAGGGGGCTTGGACAGCCCCAGCATTTT CASSLRGLGQPQHF
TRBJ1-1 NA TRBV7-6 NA TGTGCCAGCAGCTCCGGGGGCGGGGCTGAAGCTTTCTTT CASSSGGGAEAFF
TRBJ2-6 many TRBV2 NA TGTGCCAGCAGGGTTGGCAGGGACCTCTCTGGGGCCAACGTCCTGACTTTC CASRVGRDLSGANVLTF
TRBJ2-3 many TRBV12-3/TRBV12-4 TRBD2 TGTGCCAGCAGTCGCGGGCGGGGGGGCCAGGCAGATACGCAGTATTTT CASSRGRGGQADTQYF
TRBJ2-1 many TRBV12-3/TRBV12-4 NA TGTGCCAGCAGTCGACGGACCGCCTACAATGAGCAGTTCTTC CASSRRTAYNEQFF
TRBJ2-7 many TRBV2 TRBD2 TGTGCCAGCAGTCCGGGACTAGCGGTGTCCGAGCAGTACTTC CASSPGLAVSEQYF
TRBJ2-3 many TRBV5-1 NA TGCGCCAGCAGCCCCGGGACTGGGGACGCAGATACGCAGTATTTT CASSPGTGDADTQYF
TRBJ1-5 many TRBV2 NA TGTGCCAGCAGTGGGCAGGAAAATCAGCCCCAGCATTTT CASSGQENQPQHF
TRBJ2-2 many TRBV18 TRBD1 TGTGCCAGCTCTCAACAACAGGGGGGCACCGGGGAGCTGTTTTTT CASSQQQGGTGELFF
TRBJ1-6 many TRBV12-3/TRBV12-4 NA TGTGCCAGCACCGTGGATAGCTCCTATAATTCACCCCTCCACTTT CASTVDSSYNSPLHF
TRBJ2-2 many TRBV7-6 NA TGTGCCAGCAGCTTAAGGGGCCTTGGGGCCGGGGAGCTGTTTTTT CASSLRGLGAGELFF
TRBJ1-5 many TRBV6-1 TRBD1 TGTGCCAGCAGGACAGGGGGGCCCAATCAGCCCCAGCATTTT CASRTGGPNQPQHF